Listed here are 23 T cell receptor beta chains from one sample, sequenced in a study of cytomegalovirus exposure and HLA in healthy donors. The PCR made use of 60 Vbeta and 13 Jbeta primers. Some clones are missing from TCRdb's copy, which holds only in-frame ones; the method was immunoSEQ multiplex PCR. The repertoire has 130,000 to 150,000 clones, about two thirds of them found once; the top ten carry 1.5% to 2%. Sequencing used PBMCs. Every receptor here comes from a woman between 18 and 29 years old in good health and CMV-seronegative.

The chain joins TRBV18 to TRBJ1-4; D is possibly TRBD1 (5 bases). The ends were cut back, 1 base at V and 8 bases at J, with 14 bases in the middle. The germline V gene encodes CDR1 KGHSH and CDR2 LQKENI. This CDR3 is 15 amino acids long. The CDR3 loop reads CASSPLEGPREKLFF. In DNA, the CDR3 is TGTGCCAGCTCACCACTGGAGGGACCGCGAGAAAAACTGTTTTTT.

J is TRBJ1-5 and V is TRBV25-1; D gene unclear. The ends were cut back, 4 bases at V and 0 bases at J, with 16 bases in the middle. The CDR3 has 17 amino acids. CDR1 is MGHDK, CDR2 SYGVNS, per germline. For the CDR3, the DNA is TGTGCCAGCAGTGGCGGTAGCTCCGTTTATAGCAATCAGCCCCAGCATTTT. Amino acid sequence: CASSGGSSVYSNQPQHF.

This chain joins TRBV18 and TRBJ1-2; D remains ambiguous. There are 15 residues in the CDR3. Trimming took off 7 bases at V and 1 base at J, with 16 bases between the two ends. Germline CDR1 is KGHSH and CDR2 is LQKENI. The CDR3 DNA reads TGTGCCAGCTACAGTCGGCAGCAACTTAACTATGGCTACACCTTC. Translating it yields CASYSRQQLNYGYTF.

The genes are TRBV7-9 and TRBJ1-5; D might be TRBD1 (6 bases). Germline CDR1 and CDR2: SEHNR and FQNEAQ (reference sequence). The CDR3 totals 13 residues. V lost 6 bases and J lost 3, with 9 bases in between. The CDR3 here is CASSQGSNQPQHF. The DNA for the CDR3 is TGTGCCAGCAGTCAGGGGTCCAATCAGCCCCAGCATTTT. Based on the CDR3 plus reference TRBV7-9 and TRBJ1-5, the full variable domain is DTGVSQNPRHKITKRGQNVTFRCDPISEHNRLYWYRQTLGQGPEFLTYFQNEAQLEKSRLLSDRFSAERPKGSFSTLEIQRTEQGDSAMYLCASSQGSNQPQHFGDGTRLSIL.

This clone occurred a few times. The chain combines TRBV5-6 with TRBJ1-2; 7 bases are shared with TRBD1. The germline V gene encodes CDR1 SGHDT and CDR2 YYEEEE. V lost 4 bases, J lost 4 bases, and 10 bases stayed unmatched. There are 15 residues in the CDR3. The CDR3 region is CASSTRTGFTYGYTF. The CDR3 DNA reads TGTGCCAGCAGCACGAGGACAGGTTTTACCTATGGCTACACCTTC. Combining the CDR3 with reference TRBV5-6 and TRBJ1-2 gives the whole variable domain DAGVTQSPTHLIKTRGQQVTLRCSPKSGHDTVSWYQQALGQGPQFIFQYYEEEERQRGNFPDRFSGHQFPNYSSELNVNALLLGDSALYLCASSTRTGFTYGYTFGSGTRLTVV.

The chain employs TRBV5-1 and TRBJ2-2, with D possibly being TRBD1 (5 bases). This CDR3 has 14 amino acids. Trimming removed 6 bases from V and 3 bases from J, with 12 bases in between. CDR1 is SGHRS, CDR2 YFSETQ, per germline. The CDR3 region has the DNA TGCGCCAGCACCAAGGGGCCTCACACCGGGGAGCTGTTTTTT. Protein product: CASTKGPHTGELFF.

This chain uses TRBV7-9 with TRBJ1-1; 8 bases agree with TRBD1. Unmatched junction bases numbered 3, after V lost 5 bases and J lost 4 bases. Germline assignment: CDR1 SEHNR and CDR2 FQNEAQ (reference sequence). The CDR3 spans 13 residues. CDR3 amino acids: CASSETGGTEAFF. The CDR3 DNA sequence: TGTGCCAGCAGCGAAACAGGGGGCACTGAAGCTTTCTTT.

This clone was found a few times. This chain connects TRBV28 to TRBJ2-1; tentative D call: TRBD2 (5 bases). The CDR3 length is 14 residues. CDR1 and CDR2 from the germline V gene are MDHEN and SYDVKM. The V gene lost 7 bases and the J gene lost 5 bases, with 15 bases spanning the gap. The CDR3 DNA follows: TGTGCCAGCATGCACCAGACGAGGGACAATGAGCAGTTCTTC. Translated, it gives CASMHQTRDNEQFF.

The chain has TRBV7-9 and TRBJ1-1; TRBD1 is a possible D gene (5 bases). Trimming removed 1 base at V and 5 bases at J, with 14 bases between. This CDR3 region has 15 residues. Germline CDR1 is SEHNR and CDR2 is FQNEAQ (reference sequence). The CDR3 DNA reads as TGTGCCAGCAGCTTAGAAAGCAGGGCGCGGACTGAAGCTTTCTTT. Encoded protein: CASSLESRARTEAFF. Using reference TRBV7-9 and TRBJ1-1 for the parts outside the CDR3, the full variable domain is DTGVSQNPRHKITKRGQNVTFRCDPISEHNRLYWYRQTLGQGPEFLTYFQNEAQLEKSRLLSDRFSAERPKGSFSTLEIQRTEQGDSAMYLCASSLESRARTEAFFGQGTRLTVV.

The CDR3 protein is CASSLPGGRAYNEQFF. The CDR3 region has the DNA TGTGCCAGCAGCTTACCAGGCGGGAGGGCCTACAATGAGCAGTTCTTC. The V call is TRBV11-3, the J call TRBJ2-1, with TRBD2 identical over 9 bases. The CDR3 has 16 residues. CDR1 is SGHNT, CDR2 YENEEA, per germline. J lost 2 bases, V lost 2 bases, and 4 bases had no gene match.

The chain uses TRBV25-1 and TRBJ1-2; a possible D gene is TRBD1 (6 bases). The V end was cut by 1 base, the J end by 8 bases, with 17 bases between. The CDR3 is 15 residues long. Germline V lookup: CDR1 MGHDK, CDR2 SYGVNS. The CDR3 spells CASSESGGRVRGYTF. The CDR3 DNA follows: TGTGCCAGCAGTGAATCCGGGGGGCGAGTGAGAGGCTACACCTTC.

The chain uses TRBV7-3 and TRBJ2-7; TRBD1 matches at 9 bases. CDR1 and CDR2 from the germline V gene are SGHTA and FQGTGA. The CDR3 runs 15 residues. The V and J ends lost 5 bases and 0 bases, in that order; junction bases with no gene match: 5. The CDR3 is CASSVGTGSSYEQYF. CDR3 sequence (DNA): TGTGCCAGCAGCGTCGGGACAGGGAGCTCCTACGAGCAGTACTTC.

The CDR3 region is CASSLAGQGRTTSTDTQYF. DNA of the CDR3: TGTGCCAGCAGCTTAGCGGGACAGGGGAGGACAACCTCCACAGATACGCAGTATTTT. The V gene is TRBV7-6, the J gene TRBJ2-3, with TRBD1 matching over 10 bases. CDR1 and CDR2 (germline): SGHVS, FNYEAQ. The V and J ends lost 0 bases and 2 bases, in that order; junction bases with no gene match: 11. CDR3 length: 19 amino acids.

This clone was recorded once. Here the CDR3 DNA reads TGTGCCAGCAGCGCAAGGACTAGCTGGGGCAATGAGCAGTTCTTC. It translates to CASSARTSWGNEQFF. The rearrangement joins TRBV7-2 to TRBJ2-1; 8 bases line up with TRBD2. The length of the CDR3 is 15 residues. Germline V gene lookup returns CDR1 SGHTA and CDR2 FQGNSA. Trimming at V came to 5 bases and at J to 6 bases, leaving 9 bases not matched to a gene.

This rearrangement joins TRBV10-3 to TRBJ1-5; D possibly corresponds to TRBD1 (6 bases). Germline V lookup: CDR1 ENHRY, CDR2 SYGVKD. The V gene lost 6 bases and the J gene lost 3 bases, with 9 bases spanning the gap. This CDR3 is 13 amino acids long. In nucleotides, the CDR3 is TGTGCCATCAGAGGACAGATCAATCAGCCCCAGCATTTT. The encoded protein is CAIRGQINQPQHF.

This clone appeared a few times. The chain joins TRBV28 to TRBJ1-1; 7 bases agree with TRBD1. The CDR3 contains 15 residues. CDR1 and CDR2 from the germline V gene are MDHEN and SYDVKM. The J segment lost 1 base and the V segment lost 3 bases, leaving 5 bases of the junction unmatched. As DNA, the CDR3 is TGTGCCAGCAGTTTCCCGGGACAGAAGAACACTGAAGCTTTCTTT. Its translation: CASSFPGQKNTEAFF. The full variable domain, its missing parts supplied by reference TRBV28 and TRBJ1-1, is DVKVTQSSRYLVKRTGEKVFLECVQDMDHENMFWYRQDPGLGLRLIYFSYDVKMKEKGDIPEGYSVSREKKERFSLILESASTNQTSMYLCASSFPGQKNTEAFFGQGTRLTVV.

In DNA, the CDR3 is TGCGCCAGCAGCCACCTTACAGAGAACACTGAAGCTTTCTTT. This sequence encodes CASSHLTENTEAFF. This chain uses TRBV5-1 with TRBJ1-1; D remains ambiguous. Germline V CDR1 and CDR2: SGHRS, YFSETQ. Trimming took 4 bases from V and 1 from J, leaving 11 bases between them. The CDR3 consists of 14 residues.

Written as DNA, the CDR3 is TGTGCCAGCAGCAAGGTAGGGGGATGGCAGTTCTTC. This encodes CASSKVGGWQFF. V and J are TRBV9 and TRBJ2-1; D may be TRBD1 (6 bases). The CDR3 totals 12 residues. The ends were cut back, 4 bases at V and 12 bases at J, with 14 bases in the middle. CDR1 is SGDLS and CDR2 is YYNGEE in the germline V gene.

The CDR3 sequence: CASSSNRGTNYGYTF. DNA for the CDR3: TGTGCCAGCAGCTCCAACAGGGGGACTAACTATGGCTACACCTTC. The chain employs TRBV5-4 and TRBJ1-2, with 8 positions matching TRBD1. The junction had 4 bases not matched to a gene; V was cut back by 3 bases and J by 0 bases. Germline V CDR1 and CDR2: SGHNT, YYREEE (reference sequence). This CDR3 has 15 residues.

This clone has a handful of counts. The chain is built from TRBV5-1 and TRBJ1-4; TRBD1 matches 7 bases. V lost 6 bases and J lost 8; bases outside the gene matches: 13. From germline, CDR1 is SGHRS and CDR2 YFSETQ. CDR3 length: 15 residues. Here the CDR3 DNA reads TGCGCCAGCACCCGACGGGGGGGGACAGAGGAAAAACTGTTTTTT. This codes for CASTRRGGTEEKLFF.

The V call is TRBV18, the J call TRBJ2-1; the match to TRBD2 covers 8 bases. The V gene's germline CDR1 is KGHSH and CDR2 LQKENI. After removal of 0 bases from V and 5 bases from J, the junction contained 3 bases not matched to a gene. The CDR3 is made up of 15 amino acids. The CDR3 region is CASSPPAGAHNEQFF. DNA for the CDR3: TGTGCCAGCTCACCACCAGCGGGAGCCCACAATGAGCAGTTCTTC. Together with reference TRBV18 and TRBJ2-1, the CDR3 gives the full variable domain: NAGVMQNPRHLVRRRGQEARLRCSPMKGHSHVYWYRQLPEEGLKFMVYLQKENIIDESGMPKERFSAEFPKEGPSILRIQQVVRGDSAAYFCASSPPAGAHNEQFFGPGTRLTVL.

CDR3 region: CASSLARDSDQPQHF. CDR3 DNA sequence: TGTGCCAGCAGCTTAGCGAGGGATAGTGATCAGCCCCAGCATTTT. The chain is built from TRBV7-9 and TRBJ1-5; no clear D. Germline V gene sequence: CDR1 SEHNR, CDR2 FQNEAQ (reference sequence). This CDR3 comprises 15 residues. V shed 0 bases and J shed 5 bases, with 11 bases lying between them.

V gene TRBV6-6 combines with J gene TRBJ1-3, with TRBD1 matching 8 bases. With 2 bases clipped from V and 2 bases from J, the junction kept 2 bases outside the gene matches. This CDR3 contains 15 residues. CDR1 and CDR2 from the germline V gene are MNHNY and SVGAGI (reference sequence). The CDR3 here is CASSYAGQAGNTIYF. As DNA, the CDR3 is TGTGCCAGCAGTTACGCGGGACAGGCTGGAAACACCATATATTTT.